This T cell receptor (beta chain) was identified during a study of vaccination effects on CD4 cells after COVID-19. Turning to the study itself: Participants got two doses of BNT162b2 or mRNA-1273 vaccine.

The CDR3 sequence is 16 residues long. CDR1 and CDR2 from the germline V gene are SGDLS and YYNGEE. Trimming took 2 bases from V and 7 from J; bases not matched to a gene: 9. About this clone: The antigen remains undetermined.

Repertoires were generated with immunoSEQ multiplex PCR, while TCRdb's copy carries only in-frame clones and drops some. This table has about 27,000 clones, under 75% appearing once. In the ViraFEST assay, antigen-specific CD4+ clonotypes were identified by expansion after peptide-pool stimulation. Culture proceeded for about ten days, and CD4+ T cells were then isolated. Having tested negative for nucleocapsid antibodies, the vaccine recipients showed no prior SARS-CoV-2 infection. The receptor comes from a human donor who received a COVID-19 vaccine. Sequenced here: CD4+ T cells from PBMCs cultured with SARS-CoV-2 spike peptides, sampled before COVID-19 vaccination. This chain connects TRBV9 to TRBJ1-6; 7 bases match TRBD1. The CDR3 reads CASSVGTGVLNSPLHF. In DNA, the CDR3 is TGTGCCAGCAGCGTTGGAACAGGGGTTTTAAATTCACCCCTCCACTTT.